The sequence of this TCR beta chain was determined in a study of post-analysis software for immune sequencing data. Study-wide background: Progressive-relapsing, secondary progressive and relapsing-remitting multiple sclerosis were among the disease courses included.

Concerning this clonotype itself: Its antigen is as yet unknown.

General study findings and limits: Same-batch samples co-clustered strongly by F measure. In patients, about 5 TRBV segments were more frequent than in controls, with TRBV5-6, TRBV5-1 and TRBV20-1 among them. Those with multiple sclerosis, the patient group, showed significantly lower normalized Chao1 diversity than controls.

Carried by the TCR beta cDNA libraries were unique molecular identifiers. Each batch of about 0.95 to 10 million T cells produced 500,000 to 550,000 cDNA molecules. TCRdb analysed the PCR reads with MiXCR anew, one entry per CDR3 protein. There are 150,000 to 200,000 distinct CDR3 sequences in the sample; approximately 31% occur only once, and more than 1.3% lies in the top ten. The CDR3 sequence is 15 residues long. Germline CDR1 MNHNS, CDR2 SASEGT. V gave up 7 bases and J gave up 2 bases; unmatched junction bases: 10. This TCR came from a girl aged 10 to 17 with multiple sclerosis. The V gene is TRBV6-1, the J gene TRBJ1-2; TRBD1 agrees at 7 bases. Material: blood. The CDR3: CASTLDRPANYGYTF. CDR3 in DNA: TGTGCCAGCACTTTGGACAGGCCTGCAAACTATGGCTACACCTTC.